Below are 14 T cell receptor beta chains sequenced from a single sample in a study of blood T cell repertoires in COVID-19. Sequenced by immunoSEQ multiplex PCR; TCRdb stores in-frame clones only, minus some. Of 68,000 or so clones in the sample, 70% to 80% were seen once. The sample consisted of peripheral blood. The source of these receptors is a human donor in a cohort sampled during active COVID-19.

The chain combines TRBV7-2 with TRBJ2-7, with D maybe TRBD1 (6 bases). Germline V lookup: CDR1 SGHTA, CDR2 FQGNSA. This CDR3 region has 15 residues. Trimming left V 5 bases short and J 0 bases short, with 14 bases between. The CDR3 bases are TGTGCCAGCAGCAGAAGGACAGCAAGCTCCTACGAGCAGTACTTC. Its protein is CASSRRTASSYEQYF.

The chain employs TRBV3-1 (or the pseudogene TRBV3-2) and TRBJ1-5; D not resolved. The CDR3 is made up of 14 amino acids. From germline, CDR1 is LGHDT and CDR2 YNNKEL (reference sequence). The V and J ends lost 3 bases and 8 bases respectively, with 14 bases between them. DNA of the CDR3: TGTGCCAGCAGCCAGCCCAGGTTCTACAAGCCCCAGCATTTT. Translating it yields CASSQPRFYKPQHF.

V and J are TRBV6-6 and TRBJ2-5; weak D call: TRBD2 (7 bases). Looked up from germline, CDR1 is MNHNY and CDR2 is SVGAGI (reference sequence). V lost 10 bases and J lost 4, with 19 bases in between. The CDR3 runs to 14 residues. The CDR3 loop is CATKWGGTAETQYF. CDR3 nucleotides: TGTGCCACCAAGTGGGGGGGCACTGCAGAGACCCAGTACTTC.

This chain joins TRBV28 and TRBJ1-2; TRBD1 aligns across 7 bases. V lost 8 bases, J lost 3 bases, and 3 bases stayed unmatched. This CDR3 is built from 12 residues. Germline V lookup: CDR1 MDHEN, CDR2 SYDVKM. The CDR3 sequence: CASGDRDYGYTF. In DNA form, the CDR3 reads TGTGCCAGCGGGGACAGAGACTATGGCTACACCTTC.

J is TRBJ2-2 and V is TRBV7-9; 11 nucleotides line up with TRBD2. This CDR3 contains 17 residues. Germline V gene data show CDR1 as SEHNR and CDR2 as FQNEAQ (reference sequence). V was pared by 5 bases and J by 7 bases, with 12 bases of the junction left unmatched. CDR3 sequence: CASSPRGPGTSGGELFF. In DNA form, the CDR3 reads TGTGCCAGCAGCCCTAGGGGCCCCGGGACTAGCGGCGGGGAGCTGTTTTTT.

J is TRBJ1-4 and V is TRBV6-5, with 7 bases matching TRBD1. With V trimmed by 2 bases and J by 7 bases, 4 bases remained unmatched. Per germline, CDR1 MNHEY and CDR2 SVGAGI. The length of the CDR3 is 14 residues. The DNA for the CDR3 is TGTGCCAGCAGTTACGGGGACAGCACTGAAAAACTGTTTTTT. This sequence encodes CASSYGDSTEKLFF.

V and J are TRBV7-2 and TRBJ2-5, with 9 positions matching TRBD2. Germline values: CDR1 SGHTA, CDR2 FQGNSA. The ends lost 3 bases at V and 5 bases at J; junction bases unmatched: 4. CDR3 length equals 14 residues. This CDR3 is CASSFSGGPETQYF. CDR3 nucleotide sequence: TGTGCCAGCAGCTTTAGCGGGGGCCCGGAGACCCAGTACTTC.

The chain couples TRBV9 to TRBJ1-5; 10 bases are shared with TRBD1. The CDR3 is made up of 15 amino acids. V shed 0 bases and J 6 bases; nucleotides not matched to a gene: 3. Looked up from germline, CDR1 is SGDLS and CDR2 is YYNGEE. The DNA for the CDR3 is TGTGCCAGCAGCGTAGGCGGGACAGGGGTTCAGCCCCAGCATTTT. Translation: CASSVGGTGVQPQHF.

The chain links TRBV11-2 to TRBJ1-4; D gene unclear. The V gene's germline CDR1 is SGHAT and CDR2 FQNNGV. The V and J ends lost 1 base and 5 bases respectively, with 8 bases between them. The CDR3 length is 14 residues. This CDR3 reads CASSLALINEKLFF. The CDR3 DNA reads as TGTGCCAGCAGCTTAGCCCTTATAAATGAAAAACTGTTTTTT.

The chain combines TRBV10-3 with TRBJ2-3, with 10 positions matching TRBD2. After removal of 8 bases from V and 0 bases from J, the junction contained 5 bases not matched to a gene. Per germline, CDR1 ENHRY and CDR2 SYGVKD. The CDR3 length is 15 residues. This CDR3 is CAIGTSDSSTDTQYF. As DNA, the CDR3 is TGTGCCATCGGGACTAGCGATTCTAGCACAGATACGCAGTATTTT.

V and J are TRBV25-1 and TRBJ2-2; no firm D call. The CDR3 covers 15 residues. Trimming removed 8 bases from V and 1 base from J, with 14 bases in between. Germline CDR1 and CDR2: MGHDK and SYGVNS. In DNA, the CDR3 is TGTGCCAGCCAAAGTCGGGTGGGGAACACCGGGGAGCTGTTTTTT. This gives the protein CASQSRVGNTGELFF.

This chain uses TRBV5-1 with TRBJ2-1, with 7 bases fitting TRBD2. The CDR3 has 15 amino acids. V gave up 4 bases and J gave up 3 bases; unmatched junction bases: 7. The germline gives CDR1 SGHRS, CDR2 YFSETQ. CDR3 DNA sequence: TGCGCCAGCAGCAGCGGGACTGGGGGCTACAATGAGCAGTTCTTC. It translates to CASSSGTGGYNEQFF.

The V gene is TRBV25-1, the J gene TRBJ2-1, with unresolved D. Germline CDR1 is MGHDK and CDR2 is SYGVNS. With 4 bases removed from V and 15 bases from J, the gap between germline ends came to 13 bases. CDR3 size: 11 residues. The CDR3 sequence is CASSGGELLFF. The CDR3 nucleotides are TGTGCCAGCAGTGGTGGAGAACTCTTGTTCTTC.

Here the CDR3 DNA reads TGTGCCAGCAGCGGACGGGACAGGGGGCTAGGGGAGCTGTTTTTT. This encodes CASSGRDRGLGELFF. The J gene is TRBJ2-2, the V gene TRBV21-1; the table's D gene call, TRBD1, was not cross checked with the DNA. TRBV21-1 is a listed pseudogene. This CDR3 has 15 residues.